A single sample is the source of the 14 T cell receptor beta chains below, sequenced in a study of blood T cell repertoires in COVID-19. Assay: immunoSEQ multiplex PCR; the TCRdb copy retains only in-frame clones and omits some. Of 150,000 to 200,000 clones listed, under 80% are singletons. The sample taken for sequencing was PBMCs or T cells enriched from blood (not recorded which). The receptor set was obtained from a woman aged 45-60 years with acute COVID-19.

This clone came up many times. Other DNA sequences in this sample translate to the same CDR3. The genes are TRBV19 and TRBJ1-5, with TRBD1 as a possible D gene (5 bases). The germline gives CDR1 LNHDA, CDR2 SQIVND (reference sequence). The V gene lost 4 bases and the J gene lost 5 bases, with 15 bases spanning the gap. The CDR3 is made up of 15 amino acids. This CDR3 is CASSTGQSYHQPQHF. The DNA of the CDR3 is TGTGCCAGTAGTACCGGACAATCCTATCATCAGCCCCAGCATTTT. Filled out from reference TRBV19 and TRBJ1-5, the complete variable domain reads DGGITQSPKYLFRKEGQNVTLSCEQNLNHDAMYWYRQDPGQGLRLIYYSQIVNDFQKGDIAEGYSVSREKKESFPLTVTSAQKNPTAFYLCASSTGQSYHQPQHFGDGTRLSIL.

The chain joins TRBV7-8 to TRBJ2-3; possible D gene TRBD2, 6 bases. The germline gives CDR1 SGHVS, CDR2 FQNEAQ. V dropped 5 bases and J dropped 3 bases, with 15 bases sitting between them. The length of the CDR3 is 15 residues. The CDR3 DNA sequence: TGTGCCAGCAGCAAACCCCGGGACTTAACAGATACGCAGTATTTT. It specifies CASSKPRDLTDTQYF.

In this sample, this clone turned up many times. This chain uses TRBV3-1 (or the pseudogene TRBV3-2) with TRBJ1-1; D is ambiguous. CDR1 is LGHDT and CDR2 is YNNKEL in the germline V gene (reference sequence). With 4 bases removed from V and 5 bases from J, the gap between germline ends came to 14 bases. The CDR3 is 14 amino acids. The CDR3 DNA reads as TGTGCCAGCAGCCCAGAGGCGACTAGGACTGAAGCTTTCTTT. Protein sequence: CASSPEATRTEAFF.

In this sample, this clone turned up a few times. The chain joins TRBV7-2 to TRBJ2-2; tentative D call: TRBD1 (6 bases). CDR1 and CDR2 (germline): SGHTA, FQGNSA. V was shortened by 8 bases and J by 1 base, with 14 bases between the two germline ends. CDR3 length: 15 amino acids. The CDR3 region is CASGQRQENTGELFF. The DNA for the CDR3 is TGTGCCAGCGGCCAAAGACAGGAGAACACCGGGGAGCTGTTTTTT.

The rearrangement links TRBV3-1 (or the pseudogene TRBV3-2) to TRBJ1-2; D might be TRBD1 (5 bases). Germline CDR1 reads LGHDT; CDR2 reads YNNKEL (reference sequence). This CDR3 has 14 amino acids. V lost 0 bases, J lost 6 bases, and 11 bases lay in between. The CDR3 here is CASSQDQGLNGYTF. CDR3 DNA sequence: TGTGCCAGCAGCCAAGACCAGGGACTTAATGGCTACACCTTC.

V gene TRBV29-1 combines with J gene TRBJ1-1; D unclear. The CDR3 loop spans 12 amino acids. The V gene lost 6 bases and the J gene lost 4 bases, with 12 bases spanning the gap. Looked up from germline, CDR1 is SQVTM and CDR2 is ANQGSEA. CDR3 residues: CSVGLGGTEAFF. The CDR3 DNA reads as TGCAGCGTCGGACTCGGCGGCACTGAAGCTTTCTTT.

This rearrangement joins TRBV7-9 to TRBJ1-1, with a tentative D call TRBD1 (6 bases). The V end was cut by 5 bases, the J end by 3 bases, with 10 bases between. The germline CDR1 and CDR2 sequences are SEHNR and FQNEAQ (reference sequence). This CDR3 spans 13 amino acids. CDR3 sequence (DNA): TGTGCCAGCAGCCCCCACAGGGACACTGAAGCTTTCTTT. Translating gives CASSPHRDTEAFF.

The chain employs TRBV18 and TRBJ2-3, with 8 positions matching TRBD2. With V trimmed by 0 bases and J by 2 bases, 7 bases remained unmatched. CDR1 and CDR2 (germline): KGHSH, LQKENI. CDR3 size: 17 residues. CDR3 DNA sequence: TGTGCCAGCTCACCACCTTCTCGCGGGGGGTTCACAGATACGCAGTATTTT. The encoded protein is CASSPPSRGGFTDTQYF.

V usage is TRBV6-5 and J usage is TRBJ1-4; 7 nucleotides line up with TRBD1. There are 15 residues in the CDR3. Trimming removed 2 bases from V and 5 bases from J; junction bases left unmatched: 5. CDR1 and CDR2 from the germline V gene are MNHEY and SVGAGI. The CDR3 sequence is CASSYGPGGNEKLFF. The CDR3 nucleotides read TGTGCCAGCAGTTACGGGCCAGGGGGAAATGAAAAACTGTTTTTT.

In its sample, this clone was seen a few times. This sequence joins TRBV25-1 and TRBJ1-2; 9 bases fit TRBD1. V was pared by 7 bases and J by 8 bases, with 5 bases of the junction left unmatched. Germline V CDR1 and CDR2: MGHDK, SYGVNS. The CDR3 has 12 residues. CDR3 bases: TGTGCCAGCAAGGACAGGGGATACGGCTACACCTTC. Its protein is CASKDRGYGYTF.

The chain uses TRBV7-8 and TRBJ2-3; 9 bases align to TRBD2. This CDR3 comprises 17 residues. With V trimmed by 4 bases and J by 2 bases, 10 bases remained unmatched. Germline V gene data show CDR1 as SGHVS and CDR2 as FQNEAQ. CDR3 sequence: CASSSPSPSGNTDTQYF. DNA of the CDR3: TGTGCCAGCAGCTCCCCCAGTCCTAGCGGGAACACAGATACGCAGTATTTT. Variable domain in full (rest from reference TRBV7-8 and TRBJ2-3): GAGVSQSPRYKVAKRGQDVALRCDPISGHVSLFWYQQALGQGPEFLTYFQNEAQLDKSGLPSDRFFAERPEGSVSTLKIQRTQQEDSAVYLCASSSPSPSGNTDTQYFGPGTRLTVL.

The CDR3 sequence: CATSDDRGGNTEAFF. For the CDR3, the DNA is TGTGCCACCAGTGACGACAGGGGGGGGAACACTGAAGCTTTCTTT. This sequence joins TRBV24-1 and TRBJ1-1, with 9 bases aligning to TRBD1. Germline loops: CDR1 KGHDR, CDR2 SFDVKD. This CDR3 has 15 amino acids. Trimming cost V 4 bases and J 1 base; bases outside gene matches: 3.

The chain recombines TRBV7-9 with TRBJ1-5, with TRBD1 as a possible D gene (6 bases). V dropped 5 bases and J dropped 7 bases, with 18 bases sitting between them. This CDR3 has 15 amino acids. Germline CDR1 reads SEHNR; CDR2 reads FQNEAQ (reference sequence). In nucleotides, the CDR3 is TGTGCCAGCAGCAACGGACAGATAGCCGCCCAGCCCCAGCATTTT. This encodes CASSNGQIAAQPQHF.

J is TRBJ1-5 and V is TRBV30; unclear D gene. Trimming took 2 bases from V and 5 from J, leaving 13 bases between them. This CDR3 contains 14 residues. Germline V gene lookup returns CDR1 GTSNPN and CDR2 SVGIG (reference sequence). The CDR3 is CAWSYFTEHQPQHF. The CDR3 bases are TGTGCCTGGAGTTACTTTACAGAACATCAGCCCCAGCATTTT.